A single sample is the source of the 13 T cell receptor beta chains below, sequenced in a study of blood T cell repertoires in COVID-19. The table came from immunoSEQ multiplex PCR; TCRdb's copy has only in-frame clones and leaves some out. This sample has 210,000 or so clones; about 80% occur once, and the top ten carry more than 4.5%. The sequenced sample was PBMCs or T cells enriched from blood (not recorded which). The receptor set was obtained from a woman aged 50 to 60 who had been exposed to COVID-19.

The gene calls are TRBV10-3 and TRBJ2-3, with 8 bases that match TRBD2. The CDR3 totals 13 residues. Germline V gene data show CDR1 as ENHRY and CDR2 as SYGVKD. With 11 bases clipped from V and 2 bases from J, the junction kept 6 bases outside the gene matches. CDR3 in amino acids: CAAKRENTDTQYF. CDR3 bases: TGTGCCGCTAAGCGGGAGAACACAGATACGCAGTATTTT.

The chain uses TRBV5-1 and TRBJ2-5; D is unclear. Germline-derived CDR1 and CDR2 are SGHRS and YFSETQ. The CDR3 loop spans 12 amino acids. Trimming took off 2 bases at V and 4 bases at J, with 6 bases between the two ends. CDR3 protein: CASSLPGETQYF. CDR3 in DNA: TGCGCCAGCAGCTTACCGGGAGAGACCCAGTACTTC. The full variable domain, its missing parts supplied by reference TRBV5-1 and TRBJ2-5, is KAGVTQTPRYLIKTRGQQVTLSCSPISGHRSVSWYQQTPGQGLQFLFEYFSETQRNKGNFPGRFSGRQFSNSRSEMNVSTLELGDSALYLCASSLPGETQYFGPGTRLLVL.

V usage is TRBV5-1 and J usage is TRBJ2-7, with 15 bases matching TRBD2. CDR3 length equals 15 residues. The V gene's germline CDR1 is SGHRS and CDR2 YFSETQ. The junction had 2 bases not matched to a gene; V was cut back by 0 bases and J by 7 bases. In DNA, the CDR3 is TGCGCCAGCAGCTTGGATGGGACTAGCGGGGGGGAGCAGTACTTC. This translates into CASSLDGTSGGEQYF.

The V and J genes are TRBV6-2 or TRBV6-3 and TRBJ2-3; D is perhaps TRBD2 (5 bases). Germline V CDR1 and CDR2: MNHEY, SVGEGT. This CDR3 has 12 amino acids. Trimming stripped 5 bases from V and 8 bases from J, with 11 bases between. The CDR3 loop reads CASSHGLGTQYF. In DNA form, the CDR3 reads TGTGCCAGCAGTCACGGACTTGGTACGCAGTATTTT.

J is TRBJ1-6 and V is TRBV19; 7 bases line up with TRBD1. The germline V gene has CDR1 LNHDA and CDR2 SQIVND (reference sequence). Germline trimming cut 3 bases from V and 5 bases from J; bases unmatched to any gene: 7. The CDR3 has 16 residues. For the CDR3, the DNA is TGTGCCAGTAGTATTTTTGGGCAGGGGGATAATTCACCCCTCCACTTT. As protein: CASSIFGQGDNSPLHF.

This clone was picked up one time. The chain couples TRBV2 to TRBJ1-3; 8 nucleotides match TRBD1. The V segment lost 6 bases and the J segment 2 bases; nucleotides outside the gene matches: 9. CDR1 and CDR2 from the germline V gene are SNHLY and FYNNEI. The CDR3 loop spans 16 amino acids. Written as DNA, the CDR3 is TGTGCCAGCAGCCATTTGACAGGGGACCCTGGAAACACCATATATTTT. It specifies CASSHLTGDPGNTIYF.

Comment on this clone: Other DNA variants within this sample encode the same CDR3. The chain combines TRBV10-3 with TRBJ1-5; a weak D match, TRBD1 (6 bases). Per the germline V gene, CDR1 is ENHRY and CDR2 is SYGVKD. V was trimmed by 0 bases and J by 1 base, leaving 10 bases between them. The CDR3 is made up of 16 amino acids. The CDR3 coding sequence is TGTGCCATCAGTGAGTCGGGGGGGGCAAGCAATCAGCCCCAGCATTTT. Translating it yields CAISESGGASNQPQHF.

This clone was recorded a few times. The V call is TRBV24-1, the J call TRBJ2-2, with a weak D call TRBD1 (8 bases). Germline V gene sequence: CDR1 KGHDR, CDR2 SFDVKD. The V end lost 4 bases, the J end lost 3 bases, and 14 bases lay between the germline ends. There are 16 residues in the CDR3. Written as DNA, the CDR3 is TGTGCCACCAGTGACGGACAGGGACTATACACCGGGGAGCTGTTTTTT. This translates into CATSDGQGLYTGELFF.

In its sample, this clone was seen a few times. The V gene is TRBV5-4, the J gene TRBJ2-7; D unresolved. V shed 3 bases and J shed 6 bases, with 16 bases lying between them. Germline V gene lookup returns CDR1 SGHNT and CDR2 YYREEE (reference sequence). The CDR3 is 14 residues long. CDR3 in DNA: TGTGCCAGCAGCTCCTATTCCCGGGTCACCGAGCAGTACTTC. Residues: CASSSYSRVTEQYF.

V is TRBV7-9 and J is TRBJ1-1; D is uncertain. Trimming pared 5 bases from V and 3 bases from J, leaving 10 bases between. The CDR3 is 13 residues long. Germline CDR1 SEHNR, CDR2 FQNEAQ (reference sequence). The CDR3 reads CASSLGSHTEAFF. Written as DNA, the CDR3 is TGTGCCAGCAGCCTCGGGTCGCACACTGAAGCTTTCTTT.

The rearrangement links TRBV28 to TRBJ1-1, with TRBD1 matching over 8 bases. The length of the CDR3 is 15 residues. From germline, CDR1 is MDHEN and CDR2 SYDVKM. V lost 5 bases and J lost 1; bases outside the gene matches: 6. CDR3 amino acids: CASSLSGQGNTEAFF. The CDR3 nucleotides are TGTGCCAGCAGTCTCTCCGGACAGGGGAACACTGAAGCTTTCTTT.

The chain is built from TRBV7-6 and TRBJ1-4; TRBD1 might be the D (5 bases). CDR3 length equals 14 residues. Trimming shortened V by 5 bases and J by 8 bases, and 15 bases separated the two germline ends. Germline V lookup: CDR1 SGHVS, CDR2 FNYEAQ. The CDR3 DNA is TGTGCCAGCAGCCGCCAGGGTTCCCGCGAAAAACTGTTTTTT. Translation gives CASSRQGSREKLFF.

The CDR3 sequence is CATSRGGLSTNEKLFF. The CDR3 coding sequence is TGTGCCACCAGCAGAGGGGGACTGTCAACTAATGAAAAACTGTTTTTT. The chain has TRBV15 and TRBJ1-4, with D possibly being TRBD1 (5 bases). The CDR3 covers 16 residues. Germline assignment: CDR1 LNHNV and CDR2 YYDKDF (reference sequence). The V end was cut by 1 base, the J end by 0 bases, with 9 bases between.